These T cell receptor beta chains were read from a single sample in a study of blood T cell repertoires in COVID-19. Clones were read by immunoSEQ multiplex PCR, and TCRdb kept only the in-frame ones, dropping some. In the table there are about 11,000 clones, about 90% of which are singletons. The sample taken for sequencing was peripheral blood. These receptors all come from a human donor in a cohort sampled during active COVID-19. The CDR3 runs from the conserved cysteine through the conserved F or W. The D gene is left open where the match is weak. Rows may omit the clone size; those that give it use once, few, many or a size class.

clone_size,j_call,d_call,cdr3_length,v_call,cdr3_aa,cdr3_nt
-,TRBJ2-3,-,14,TRBV12-5,CASGGTLSTDTQYF,TGTGCTAGTGGCGGGACTTTAAGCACAGATACGCAGTATTTT
-,TRBJ2-7,-,13,TRBV28,CASSPSTGFEQYF,TGTGCCAGCAGCCCATCAACAGGGTTCGAGCAGTACTTC
-,TRBJ2-7,-,11,TRBV5-6,CASSFRYEQYF,TGTGCCAGCAGCTTCAGGTACGAGCAGTACTTC
-,TRBJ1-4,-,14,TRBV5-6,CASSLVGGDEKLFF,TGTGCCAGCAGCTTGGTAGGGGGGGACGAAAAACTGTTTTTT
-,TRBJ2-7,TRBD1,15,TRBV5-5,CASSAPRQGIYEQYF,TGTGCCAGCAGCGCCCCTCGACAGGGTATTTACGAGCAGTACTTC
-,TRBJ2-7,TRBD1,14,TRBV28,CASSHRGVDHEQYF,TGTGCCAGCAGCCACAGGGGAGTTGACCACGAGCAGTACTTC
-,TRBJ2-7,TRBD2,15,TRBV27,CASSLKAGSSYEQYF,TGTGCCAGCAGTTTAAAAGCGGGAAGCTCCTACGAGCAGTACTTC
few,TRBJ1-5,-,13,TRBV2,CASSEGQRQPQHF,TGTGCCAGCAGTGAAGGGCAGCGGCAGCCCCAGCATTTT
-,TRBJ2-7,-,15,TRBV19,CASSTSMGHFYEQYF,TGTGCCAGTAGTACCTCCATGGGGCACTTCTACGAGCAGTACTTC
-,TRBJ2-1,TRBD2,13,TRBV24-1,CATRGLAVNEQFF,TGTGCCACCCGAGGACTAGCCGTCAATGAGCAGTTCTTC
once,TRBJ2-7,TRBD1,14,TRBV29-1,CSVYPGDRASEQYF,TGCAGCGTCTACCCGGGGGACAGGGCCTCCGAGCAGTACTTC
-,TRBJ2-2,-,16,TRBV5-1,CASSFAGTTNTGELFF,TGCGCCAGCAGCTTTGCGGGAACTACGAACACCGGGGAGCTGTTTTTT
-,TRBJ1-5,-,15,TRBV4-3,CASSQTERGNQPQHF,TGCGCCAGCAGCCAGACGGAGAGGGGGAATCAGCCCCAGCATTTT